The following is a T cell receptor beta chain sequence with its context. This entry comes from a study of cytomegalovirus exposure and HLA in healthy donors. This CDR3 comprises 16 residues. Germline V lookup: CDR1 SGHVS, CDR2 FQNEAQ. With 7 bases clipped from V and 5 bases from J, the junction kept 16 bases outside the gene matches. PCR was performed using 60 Vbeta and 13 Jbeta primers. The repertoire was sequenced with immunoSEQ multiplex PCR; TCRdb's copy has only in-frame clones and lacks some. This listing includes 150,000 to 200,000 clones. Donors sampled were nominally healthy, though unrecorded immune exposures were likely.

This sequence originates from a woman in her sixties or seventies in good health and CMV-seronegative. The chain links TRBV7-8 to TRBJ2-7; TRBD2 aligns across 8 bases. The sequencing input was PBMCs. For the CDR3, the DNA is TGTGCCAGCATCCTAACCCGGGGCGGGGGGACCCACGAGCAGTACTTC. This sequence encodes CASILTRGGGTHEQYF.